The present T cell receptor beta chain was sequenced within a study of blood T cell repertoires in COVID-19. Background on the study: Samples representing acute and convalescent COVID-19 were sourced from the United States, Italy and Spain. Sources were T cells, B-cell-depleted T cells, or PBMCs; the material itself was cDNA or gDNA.

Authors' methods: Nucleated cell counts were estimated from reference gene primer amplification. Sequencing used immunoSEQ multiplex PCR; TCRdb keeps in-frame clones, though not all of them. That table is the source of V, J and clone size, and D and trimming were worked out from the DNA. Of roughly 260,000 clones listed, roughly 90% were seen once; the top ten hold approximately 10%. Enrolment of Seattle patients took place during active infection, and they were followed longitudinally. V was pared by 2 bases and J by 7 bases, with 5 bases between. The CDR3 runs to 11 residues. Germline V gene data show CDR1 as MNHNS and CDR2 as SASEGT.

Material: peripheral blood. V gene TRBV6-1 combines with J gene TRBJ1-1; no clear D gene. This sequence was found in a woman younger than 45 with COVID-19, enrolled during active disease. The CDR3 bases are TGTGCCAGCAGTGAACTTAGTGAAGCTTTCTTT. Translating gives CASSELSEAFF.